This TCR beta chain derives from a study of blood T cell repertoires in COVID-19. Overall study: Samples came from the United States, Italy and Spain, spanning acute and convalescent COVID-19.

Method: immunoSEQ multiplex PCR; TCRdb's copy keeps in-frame clones and lacks some. The profile shows some 64,000 clones, approximately 80% of them singletons. The receptor's source is a man aged 55-75 years with COVID-19, enrolled during active disease. The sequenced sample was peripheral blood.

CDR3 sequence reads: CASRTRAGTPYEQYF. For the CDR3, the DNA is TGTGCCAGTAGGACCCGAGCGGGGACGCCCTACGAGCAGTACTTC. The chain combines TRBV19 with TRBJ2-7; 7 bases are shared with TRBD2. The germline V gene encodes CDR1 LNHDA and CDR2 SQIVND (reference sequence). The V gene end was trimmed by 6 bases and the J gene end by 2 bases; junction bases not matched to a gene: 10. The CDR3 is 15 residues long.